A single sample is the source of the 14 T cell receptor beta chains below, sequenced in a study of post-analysis software for immune sequencing data. General observations from the study: Five TRBV segments, including TRBV5-6, TRBV5-1 and TRBV20-1, were more frequent in patients than controls.

These receptors are not linked to any known antigen. cDNA libraries for TCR beta contained unique molecular identifiers. TCRdb re-analysed the PCR reads in MiXCR, keeping a single row per CDR3 protein. The repertoire holds more than 350,000 distinct CDR3 sequences, more than 30% seen once, with roughly 8.2% in the top ten. Specimen: blood. These TCRs come from a girl aged 2-10 years with multiple sclerosis.

The genes are TRBV6-5 and TRBJ2-1; 7 bases map to TRBD2. The germline CDR1 and CDR2 sequences are MNHEY and SVGAGI. The CDR3 loop spans 16 amino acids. With 2 bases clipped from V and 4 bases from J, the junction kept 8 bases outside the gene matches. The CDR3 bases are TGTGCCAGCAGTTACAATCCCCTAGCGGAATACAATGAGCAGTTCTTC. As protein: CASSYNPLAEYNEQFF.

The rearrangement links TRBV18 to TRBJ2-7; unclear D gene. Trimming cost V 6 bases and J 3 bases, with 15 bases left between them. In germline, CDR1 is KGHSH, CDR2 LQKENI. The CDR3 has 14 residues. The CDR3 region has the DNA TGTGCCAGCTCCTCCCCGTCCGCTAACTACGAGCAGTACTTC. This encodes CASSSPSANYEQYF.

Concerning this clonotype itself: Its ends do not fully match the called genes, so a read error is possible. This chain connects TRBV7-9 to TRBJ2-4; the match to TRBD1 covers 8 bases. The CDR3 runs to 12 residues. Germline V gene sequence: CDR1 SEHNR, CDR2 FQNEAQ (reference sequence). This CDR3 is CASSLGQAEQYF. As DNA, the CDR3 is TGCGCCAGCAGCCTGGGACAGGCTGAGCAGTACTTC.

The chain employs TRBV5-1 and TRBJ1-1; TRBD1 aligns across 8 bases. Germline CDR1 reads SGHRS; CDR2 reads YFSETQ. V dropped 4 bases and J dropped 7; count of bases not matched to a gene: 15. The CDR3 is 16 residues long. CDR3: CASSLTNPWTGNEAFF. In DNA, the CDR3 is TGCGCCAGCAGCCTAACGAATCCTTGGACAGGGAATGAAGCTTTCTTT.

This chain connects TRBV10-3 to TRBJ2-1; no firm D call. The CDR3 totals 14 residues. Germline V lookup: CDR1 ENHRY, CDR2 SYGVKD. The V end lost 7 bases, the J end lost 4 bases, and 14 bases lay between the germline ends. CDR3 sequence (DNA): TGTGCCATCAAGTCTGGCATCCTTTACAATGAGCAGTTCTTC. The encoded protein is CAIKSGILYNEQFF.

The chain combines TRBV29-1 with TRBJ2-1, with TRBD2 as a possible D gene (5 bases). Germline V gives CDR1 SQVTM, CDR2 ANQGSEA. The length of the CDR3 is 16 residues. The V end lost 7 bases, the J end lost 0 bases, and 19 bases lay between the germline ends. The CDR3 sequence is CSARRLASSSYNEQFF. In DNA form, the CDR3 reads TGCAGCGCCAGGCGGCTAGCCTCGAGCTCCTACAATGAGCAGTTCTTC.

This clonotype was counted a few times. A junction end diverges from the germline sequence, so it may reflect a read error. The V gene is TRBV7-9, the J gene TRBJ2-1, with D uncertain. The length of the CDR3 is 12 residues. The germline V gene has CDR1 SEHNR and CDR2 FQNEAQ (reference sequence). CDR3 sequence: CASSLGGNGQFF. In DNA form, the CDR3 reads TGTGCCAGCAGCTTAGGTGGGAATGGGCAGTTCTTC.

The gene calls are TRBV7-2 and TRBJ1-2, with D tentatively TRBD1 (6 bases). Trimming left V 5 bases short and J 7 bases short, with 17 bases between. Germline assignment: CDR1 SGHTA and CDR2 FQGNSA. The CDR3 consists of 14 residues. CDR3 sequence: CASSLRDTRIGYTF. DNA for the CDR3: TGTGCCAGCAGCCTTAGGGACACCAGGATTGGCTACACCTTC.

The V call is TRBV5-1, the J call TRBJ1-1; D gene unclear. The CDR3 is made up of 12 amino acids. Germline V gene sequence: CDR1 SGHRS, CDR2 YFSETQ. Trimming took off 6 bases at V and 1 base at J, with 7 bases between the two ends. The CDR3 loop is CASNFGNTEAFF. CDR3 in DNA: TGCGCCAGCAACTTTGGGAACACTGAAGCTTTCTTT.

This sequence joins TRBV28 and TRBJ2-4; TRBD2 agrees at 13 bases. Trimming at V came to 5 bases and at J to 5 bases, leaving 12 bases not matched to a gene. The germline CDR1 and CDR2 sequences are MDHEN and SYDVKM. The CDR3 loop spans 18 amino acids. The CDR3 here is CASSPLAGGPSSQNIQYF. The CDR3 coding sequence is TGTGCCAGCAGTCCACTAGCGGGAGGGCCTAGTTCCCAAAACATTCAGTACTTC.

The gene calls are TRBV7-2 and TRBJ2-7; no definite D call. V lost 3 bases, J lost 0 bases, and 9 bases lay in between. CDR1 and CDR2 (germline): SGHTA, FQGNSA. This CDR3 is 14 amino acids long. The CDR3 nucleotides are TGTGCCAGCAGCTTCGTACACGGCTCCTACGAGCAGTACTTC. Its protein product is CASSFVHGSYEQYF. Using reference TRBV7-2 and TRBJ2-7 for the parts outside the CDR3, the full variable domain is GAGVSQSPSNKVTEKGKDVELRCDPISGHTALYWYRQSLGQGLEFLIYFQGNSAPDKSGLPSDRFSAERTGGSVSTLTIQRTQQEDSAVYLCASSFVHGSYEQYFGPGTRLTVT.

Regarding this clonotype: One junction end disagrees with the germline gene, perhaps due to a read error. This sequence joins TRBV12-3 or TRBV12-4 and TRBJ2-5; 10 bases line up with TRBD2. CDR3 length: 16 amino acids. For the CDR3, the DNA is TGTGCCAGCAGCCACTCCGGGACTAGCGAGGTGGAGACCCGGTACTTC. Translated, it gives CASSHSGTSEVETRYF.

This sequence joins TRBV29-1 and TRBJ2-7, with TRBD2 as a possible D gene (5 bases). Germline values: CDR1 SQVTM, CDR2 ANQGSEA. V lost 4 bases and J 2 bases, leaving 12 bases between the germline ends. This CDR3 has 13 amino acids. CDR3 DNA: TGCAGCGTTGTCGGACCAGCGGCCTACGAGCAGTACTTC. This translates into CSVVGPAAYEQYF.

The chain couples TRBV2 to TRBJ2-1, with D perhaps TRBD2 (5 bases). Germline V gives CDR1 SNHLY, CDR2 FYNNEI. The CDR3 sequence is 13 residues long. Trimming took off 4 bases at V and 4 bases at J, with 8 bases between the two ends. The CDR3 sequence: CASSAEGYNEQFF. DNA for the CDR3: TGTGCCAGCAGTGCTGAGGGATACAATGAGCAGTTCTTC.